This T cell receptor (beta chain) derives from a study of blood T cell repertoires in COVID-19. This clone was seen a single time. Generated by immunoSEQ multiplex PCR, the TCRdb table keeps only in-frame clones and is missing some. The table shows roughly 75,000 clones, with 81% occurring only once. The germline gives CDR1 ENHRY, CDR2 SYGVKD. The V and J ends lost 0 bases and 5 bases, in that order; junction bases with no gene match: 6. The CDR3 consists of 15 residues. Sequencing input: peripheral blood. This TCR came from a woman in her 70s with acute or convalescent COVID-19. The chain links TRBV10-3 to TRBJ2-5, with 7 bases matching TRBD1. The DNA of the CDR3 is TGTGCCATCAGTGAGTCGACGACAGGGCAGGAGACCCAGTACTTC. Translated: CAISESTTGQETQYF.